This T cell receptor (beta chain) comes out of a study of T-cell memory formation after mild COVID-19. Findings and caveats of the study: Clones that contracted clustered mainly in CM and EM if CD4+ and in EMRA if CD8+. Among clones contracting day 15 to 85, CD4/CD8 was balanced, whereas later expanders leaned CD4+.

This clonotype was seen a few times. Antigen: not known. Per germline, CDR1 SGHTA and CDR2 FQGNSA. CDR3 length equals 16 residues. Trimming removed 3 bases at V and 0 bases at J, with 12 bases between. 5'RACE with constant-segment primers built TCRalpha and TCRbeta cDNA libraries with UMIs. TCRdb re-derived calls from the 5' RACE reads in MiXCR, one entry per CDR3 protein. This table has about 290,000 distinct CDR3 sequences, 15% appearing once. This chain connects TRBV7-2 to TRBJ2-1; possibly TRBD2 for D (6 bases). The sequencing sample was made of PBMCs or a T cell subset sorted from them (not recorded which). This sequence was found in a man in his late teens or twenties who had mild COVID-19 (a few samples of this study predate the infection). Cell type and time point are not known. In DNA form, the CDR3 reads TGTGCCAGCAGCTTCTACCGGGGGAGCTCCTACAATGAGCAGTTCTTC. It encodes CASSFYRGSSYNEQFF. The full variable domain, rest sourced from reference TRBV7-2 and TRBJ2-1, is GAGVSQSPSNKVTEKGKDVELRCDPISGHTALYWYRQSLGQGLEFLIYFQGNSAPDKSGLPSDRFSAERTGGSVSTLTIQRTQQEDSAVYLCASSFYRGSSYNEQFFGPGTRLTVL.